This entry lists 23 T cell receptor beta chains sequenced from one sample in a study of T-cell reconstitution after alpha-beta-depleted transplantation in children. Unique molecular identifiers tagged the TCRbeta library. TCRdb reprocessed the PCR reads via MiXCR and lists one record per CDR3 protein. The profile covers 200,000 to 250,000 distinct CDR3 sequences, with about a tenth appearing a single time and roughly 28% taken by the ten largest. The source material was PBMCs, sampled before TCRalphabeta/CD19-depleted stem cell transplant. The receptors were sampled from a child under three years old with acute myeloid leukemia, due to receive a stem cell transplant.

CDR3: CASSLSGGNEKLFF. The CDR3 DNA sequence: TGTGCCAGCAGTTTGTCAGGGGGCAACGAAAAACTGTTTTTT. The chain employs TRBV28 and TRBJ1-4; 8 nucleotides match TRBD1. The V gene's germline CDR1 is MDHEN and CDR2 SYDVKM. V lost 3 bases and J lost 8; bases outside the gene matches: 5. There are 14 residues in the CDR3. Using reference TRBV28 and TRBJ1-4 for the parts outside the CDR3, the full variable domain is DVKVTQSSRYLVKRTGEKVFLECVQDMDHENMFWYRQDPGLGLRLIYFSYDVKMKEKGDIPEGYSVSREKKERFSLILESASTNQTSMYLCASSLSGGNEKLFFGSGTQLSVL.

This clonotype was counted many times. A clone one base away is much larger, so this may be a read error. The chain joins TRBV14 to TRBJ2-7; 13 nucleotides line up with TRBD2. The germline gives CDR1 SGHDN, CDR2 FVKESK. This CDR3 has 14 residues. V was pared by 6 bases and J by 1 base, with 0 bases of the junction left unmatched. Here the CDR3 reads CASRTSGRSYEQYF. The CDR3 DNA reads TGTGCCAGCAGGACTAGCGGGAGGTCCTACGAGCAGTACTTC.

In its sample, this clonotype was seen many times. The rearrangement links TRBV28 to TRBJ1-1; D unresolved. The germline gives CDR1 MDHEN, CDR2 SYDVKM. Trimming removed 5 bases from V and 3 bases from J, with 16 bases in between. This CDR3 region has 15 residues. The CDR3 DNA is TGTGCCAGCAGTCCTGATTGGAAGGGATACACTGAAGCTTTCTTT. Its translation: CASSPDWKGYTEAFF.

A few counts support this clonotype. V gene TRBV27 combines with J gene TRBJ2-5, with TRBD1 identical over 9 bases. The CDR3 consists of 15 residues. V trimming: 7 bases; J trimming: 3 bases; junction bases outside the gene matches: 9. The V gene's germline CDR1 is MNHEY and CDR2 SMNVEV (reference sequence). The CDR3 loop is CASTKQGALEETQYF. The CDR3 DNA reads as TGTGCCAGCACTAAACAGGGGGCCTTGGAAGAGACCCAGTACTTC.

The rearrangement joins TRBV12-3 or TRBV12-4 to TRBJ2-7, with a tentative D call TRBD1 (5 bases). This CDR3 is 13 amino acids long. V shed 0 bases and J shed 2 bases, with 5 bases lying between them. The CDR3 nucleotides are TGTGCCAGCAGTTTAGCCAGGGCCTACGAGCAGTACTTC. It translates to CASSLARAYEQYF.

This clonotype was counted ten times or more. This chain joins TRBV5-6 and TRBJ2-7, with D possibly matching TRBD2 (5 bases). V was shortened by 2 bases and J by 7 bases, with 7 bases between the two germline ends. The CDR3 loop spans 11 amino acids. Germline CDR1 reads SGHDT; CDR2 reads YYEEEE. The CDR3 loop is CASSFGGEQYF. In DNA, the CDR3 is TGTGCCAGCAGCTTTGGCGGGGAGCAGTACTTC.

At least ten counts were recorded for this clonotype. The chain combines TRBV12-3 or TRBV12-4 with TRBJ2-2; D may be TRBD2 (7 bases). The V and J ends lost 3 bases and 5 bases respectively, with 16 bases between them. This CDR3 is built from 16 residues. The CDR3 spells CASSFNRGARTGELFF. CDR3 bases: TGTGCCAGCAGTTTCAACCGGGGGGCTAGGACCGGGGAGCTGTTTTTT.

This clonotype was seen at least ten times. V is TRBV5-5 and J is TRBJ2-7; 10 bases are a match to TRBD1. The V segment lost 3 bases and the J segment 2 bases; nucleotides outside the gene matches: 14. The germline gives CDR1 SGHKS, CDR2 YYEKEE (reference sequence). This CDR3 comprises 18 residues. This chain's CDR3 is CASSSGQGVRPAAYEQYF. CDR3 in DNA: TGTGCCAGCAGCTCTGGACAGGGGGTTCGTCCGGCAGCCTACGAGCAGTACTTC.

V and J are TRBV6-5 and TRBJ2-7, with 9 positions matching TRBD2. V lost 2 bases, J lost 5 bases, and 13 bases stayed unmatched. The CDR3 has 17 residues. Germline V CDR1 and CDR2: MNHEY, SVGAGI. CDR3 region: CASSYDGGGGAINEQYF. Here the CDR3 DNA reads TGTGCCAGCAGTTACGACGGCGGGGGGGGCGCAATCAACGAGCAGTACTTC.

This sequence joins TRBV29-1 and TRBJ2-7; no clear D gene. V was clipped by 2 bases and J by 1 base, with 6 bases between them. The CDR3 contains 12 residues. Germline CDR1 SQVTM, CDR2 ANQGSEA. CDR3 residues: CSVESRSYEQYF. CDR3 nucleotides: TGCAGCGTTGAAAGCAGGTCCTACGAGCAGTACTTC.

This clonotype was recorded many times. The chain has TRBV20-1 and TRBJ2-1; TRBD2 matches at 11 bases. CDR1 is DFQATT and CDR2 is SNEGSKA in the germline V gene (reference sequence). The CDR3 has 17 residues. V was clipped by 0 bases and J by 3 bases; unmatched bases: 7. CDR3 protein: CSARDSSGRSLYNEQFF. The CDR3 DNA follows: TGCAGTGCTAGAGACTCTAGCGGGAGGTCTCTCTACAATGAGCAGTTCTTC.

In regard to this clonotype: This may be a read error: a much more frequent sequence differs by one nucleotide. The V call is TRBV3-1, the J call TRBJ2-3, with 7 bases fitting TRBD2. Germline V gene lookup returns CDR1 LGHDT and CDR2 YNNKEL (reference sequence). This CDR3 comprises 11 residues. The CDR3 nucleotides are TGTGCCAGCAGGGGGGGGGATACGCGGTATTTT. This gives the protein CASRGGDTRYF.

The chain is built from TRBV30 and TRBJ2-1; tentative D call: TRBD1 (5 bases). Trimming took off 5 bases at V and 7 bases at J, with 15 bases between the two ends. The germline V gene encodes CDR1 GTSNPN and CDR2 SVGIG (reference sequence). The CDR3 sequence is 13 residues long. In nucleotides, the CDR3 is TGTGCCTGGGGACAAGGGAATATGAATGAGCAGTTCTTC. Its translation is CAWGQGNMNEQFF.

This clonotype was observed at least ten times. The chain joins TRBV27 to TRBJ2-1, with TRBD1 matching over 7 bases. Germline V gives CDR1 MNHEY, CDR2 SMNVEV (reference sequence). CDR3 length: 15 amino acids. V was pared by 4 bases and J by 2 bases, with 5 bases of the junction left unmatched. The DNA for the CDR3 is TGTGCCAGCAGTTCACAGGGGTACACCTACAATGAGCAGTTCTTC. Amino acids: CASSSQGYTYNEQFF.

This clonotype showed up many times. The chain uses TRBV12-3 or TRBV12-4 and TRBJ2-7; D might be TRBD2 (6 bases). V was shortened by 7 bases and J by 4 bases, with 11 bases between the two germline ends. CDR3 length: 12 residues. The CDR3 reads CASTIGGYEQYF. The CDR3 coding sequence is TGTGCCAGCACCATAGGAGGGTACGAGCAGTACTTC.

Comments on this clonotype: A read error may be the cause here, since a much bigger clone is one base away. This rearrangement joins TRBV5-1 to TRBJ2-7; D is perhaps TRBD1 or TRBD2 (5 bases each). CDR1 is SGHRS, CDR2 YFSETQ, per germline. This CDR3 contains 14 residues. CDR3 sequence: CASSLEGSSYERYF. CDR3 DNA: TGCGCCAGCAGCTTGGAGGGGAGCTCCTACGAGCGGTACTTC. The whole variable domain, remainder taken from reference TRBV5-1 and TRBJ2-7, is KAGVTQTPRYLIKTRGQQVTLSCSPISGHRSVSWYQQTPGQGLQFLFEYFSETQRNKGNFPGRFSGRQFSNSRSEMNVSTLELGDSALYLCASSLEGSSYERYFGPGTRLTVT.

This clonotype was detected ten times or more. This rearrangement joins TRBV24-1 to TRBJ1-2; D is uncertain. The CDR3 runs to 16 residues. V was clipped by 5 bases and J by 3 bases, with 18 bases between them. From germline, CDR1 is KGHDR and CDR2 SFDVKD. Here the CDR3 DNA reads TGTGCCACCAGTGGAGGGCCAGCCGGGCTAGACTATGGCTACACCTTC. Its protein product is CATSGGPAGLDYGYTF.

The V call is TRBV12-3 or TRBV12-4, the J call TRBJ2-1, with D unclear. Trimming left V 5 bases short and J 7 bases short, with 15 bases between. This CDR3 is built from 14 residues. The CDR3 reads CASSPWAGANEQFF. DNA for the CDR3: TGTGCCAGCAGTCCCTGGGCCGGCGCGAATGAGCAGTTCTTC.

This clonotype has ten or more counts. The CDR3 reads CASSPGTGTYEQYF. In DNA, the CDR3 is TGTGCCAGTAGCCCCGGGACGGGGACCTACGAGCAGTACTTC. This rearrangement joins TRBV19 to TRBJ2-7; the D call may be TRBD1 or TRBD2 (5 bases each). V dropped 6 bases and J dropped 2 bases, with 14 bases sitting between them. The CDR3 spans 14 residues. Germline values: CDR1 LNHDA, CDR2 SQIVND (reference sequence).

This clonotype was seen at least ten times. The chain couples TRBV12-3 or TRBV12-4 to TRBJ2-4, with D unresolved. The CDR3 runs to 13 residues. Between the trimmed V and J ends, which lost 0 bases and 8 bases, there was a span of 8 bases. The CDR3 region is CASSLAWADIQYF. The DNA for the CDR3 is TGTGCCAGCAGTTTAGCGTGGGCGGACATTCAGTACTTC.

This clonotype was observed many times. The chain combines TRBV2 with TRBJ2-1; D ambiguous. This CDR3 spans 11 amino acids. Trimming took 8 bases from V and 10 from J, leaving 12 bases between them. Germline V gene data show CDR1 as SNHLY and CDR2 as FYNNEI. CDR3 sequence (DNA): TGTGCCAGCTCCTCGTCGCGAGAGCAGTTCTTC. Translation: CASSSSREQFF.

A few counts support this clonotype. V is TRBV11-2 and J is TRBJ1-2; 7 positions match TRBD1. CDR3 size: 11 residues. Looked up from germline, CDR1 is SGHAT and CDR2 is FQNNGV. J gave up 10 bases and V 5 bases, and 4 bases lay outside the gene matches. DNA for the CDR3: TGTGCCAGCAGCCCGGACAGGCCCTACACCTTC. Translation: CASSPDRPYTF. Full variable domain (remainder filled in from reference TRBV11-2 and TRBJ1-2): EAGVAQSPRYKIIEKRQSVAFWCNPISGHATLYWYQQILGQGPKLLIQFQNNGVVDDSQLPKDRFSAERLKGVDSTLKIQPAKLEDSAVYLCASSPDRPYTFGSGTRLTVV.

This clonotype was recorded many times. This chain connects TRBV20-1 to TRBJ2-1; D unclear. This CDR3 has 15 amino acids. The germline gives CDR1 DFQATT, CDR2 SNEGSKA (reference sequence). V lost 5 bases, J lost 0 bases, and 14 bases lay in between. For the CDR3, the DNA is TGCAGTGCTGGCCGTGTAGGTAGCTCCTACAATGAGCAGTTCTTC. Protein sequence: CSAGRVGSSYNEQFF.